This T cell receptor (beta chain) was profiled in a study of a mutant IDH1 vaccine in newly diagnosed glioma. The repertoire was sequenced with immunoSEQ multiplex PCR; TCRdb's copy has only in-frame clones and lacks some. Of approximately 60,000 clones listed, about four fifths were seen once; the top ten hold around 4.1%. As for time point: week 47, end of study. What each vaccine dose contained was 300 ug of mutant IDH1 20-mer peptide, accompanied by topical imiquimod. As concerns this clone: Its antigen is undetermined.

CDR1 and CDR2 from the germline V gene are SGHNT and YYREEE (reference sequence). The V end lost 9 bases, the J end lost 4 bases, and 25 bases lay between the germline ends. The CDR3 consists of 16 residues. This specimen was PBMCs, taken from a glioma patient whose treatment included an IDH1 peptide vaccine. The chain recombines TRBV5-4 with TRBJ2-5, with D maybe TRBD2 (7 bases). The TCR sequence derives from a man aged 25-40 years with glioma. The CDR3 spells CATKTLYGGRAETQYF. In DNA form, the CDR3 reads TGTGCCACCAAAACCCTCTACGGGGGGCGCGCAGAGACCCAGTACTTC. The complete variable domain, with remaining parts taken from reference TRBV5-4 and TRBJ2-5, reads ETGVTQSPTHLIKTRGQQVTLRCSSQSGHNTVSWYQQALGQGPQFIFQYYREEENGRGNFPPRFSGLQFPNYSSELNVNALELDDSALYLCATKTLYGGRAETQYFGPGTRLLVL.